This T cell receptor beta chain was recovered during a study of shared clonotypes between healthy human individuals. The naive CD8 fraction comprised CD45RO-negative cells positively selected for CCR7 and excluded terminally differentiated effector memory CD45RA+ cells. V lost 9 bases to trimming and J lost 7 bases, with 10 bases between them. Germline loops: CDR1 WNHNN, CDR2 SYGVQD (reference sequence). This CDR3 contains 11 residues. Repertoires were generated with immunoSEQ multiplex PCR, while TCRdb's copy carries only in-frame clones and drops some. The table has about 2 million clones, just under 95% seen once; the top ten hold 0.9% to 1.5%.

This receptor was taken from a man aged 18-30 years in good health. The chain employs TRBV10-1 and TRBJ1-5; D perhaps matches TRBD1 (6 bases). The material sequenced was naive CD8+ T cells sorted from blood. This CDR3 is CASTGLQPQHF. CDR3 DNA: TGCGCCAGTACAGGGCTGCAGCCCCAGCATTTT.